This T cell receptor beta chain originates from a study of blood T cell repertoires in COVID-19. Study details: Specimens from acute and convalescent COVID-19 originated in the United States, Italy and Spain. From T cells, B-cell-depleted T cells, or PBMCs came the material, which was cDNA or gDNA.

Unmatched junction bases numbered 3, after V lost 0 bases and J lost 2 bases. Germline V gives CDR1 LGHNA, CDR2 YNFKEQ. The CDR3 covers 15 residues. Participant reports of clinical history set cohort assignment. In Cohort 3, a recovered donor had either two negative PCRs, clearance, or symptom resolution. Only in-frame clones appear in the TCRdb table, and some are missing; sequencing was by immunoSEQ multiplex PCR. This table has 280,000 or so clones, around 85% appearing once. V and J are TRBV4-2 and TRBJ2-7; TRBD2 aligns across 8 bases. Sequenced input: PBMCs or T cells enriched from blood (not recorded which). This sequence was found in a woman in her 50s who had recovered from COVID-19. This CDR3 is CASSQDLGRAYEQYF. As DNA, the CDR3 is TGTGCCAGCAGCCAAGATCTCGGGAGGGCCTACGAGCAGTACTTC.